A single count supports the clone carrying this TCR beta chain. The data were obtained in a study of blood T cell repertoires in COVID-19. Whole-study context: Samples representing acute and convalescent COVID-19 were sourced from the United States, Italy and Spain. PBMCs, B-cell-depleted T cells, or T cells were the source of the cDNA or gDNA that made up the material.

It was during active infection that Seattle patients were enrolled and then longitudinally followed. In the study's own analysis: Reference gene primer amplification gave nucleated cell count estimates. Generated by immunoSEQ multiplex PCR, the TCRdb table keeps only in-frame clones and is missing some. V and J calls and clone size follow that table, whereas D and trimming were derived from the DNA. Found here are more than 150,000 clones, 85% to 95% of them singletons; the top ten hold 0.6% to 0.9%. Per germline, CDR1 SEHNR and CDR2 FQNEAQ (reference sequence). The CDR3 is made up of 16 amino acids. V was pared by 5 bases and J by 6 bases, with 23 bases between.

Sequencing was carried out using peripheral blood. The V call is TRBV7-9, the J call TRBJ2-7; a possible D gene is TRBD2 (6 bases). The TCR comes from a man aged 25-45 years with COVID-19, enrolled during active disease. The CDR3 spells CASSAYGGQGAGEQYF. In nucleotides, the CDR3 is TGTGCCAGCAGCGCCTATGGAGGGCAGGGTGCGGGCGAGCAGTACTTC.